The 19 T cell receptor beta chains in this list originate from one sample, sequenced in a study of T cells after yellow fever vaccination. One entry per CDR3 protein results from TCRdb running MiXCR on the 5' RACE reads. The sample contains about 550,000 distinct CDR3 sequences, 19% of which appear only once. The sample here was PBMCs, taken 15 days after the yellow fever booster vaccination. The receptor source for this set is a man aged 25-45 years who received the YFV17D yellow fever vaccine.

The chain has TRBV5-1 and TRBJ2-1, with D hard to call. CDR1 and CDR2 from the germline V gene are SGHRS and YFSETQ. The ends were cut back, 0 bases at V and 0 bases at J, with 10 bases in the middle. CDR3 length equals 16 residues. The CDR3 reads CASSLVSAVSYNEQFF. For the CDR3, the DNA is TGCGCCAGCAGCTTGGTTTCGGCTGTCTCCTACAATGAGCAGTTCTTC. The variable domain in full, completed from reference TRBV5-1 and TRBJ2-1, reads KAGVTQTPRYLIKTRGQQVTLSCSPISGHRSVSWYQQTPGQGLQFLFEYFSETQRNKGNFPGRFSGRQFSNSRSEMNVSTLELGDSALYLCASSLVSAVSYNEQFFGPGTRLTVL.

Only one count was recorded for this clonotype. The rearrangement uses TRBV5-4 and TRBJ2-7; D remains unclear. V lost 1 base and J 3 bases, leaving 14 bases between the germline ends. The CDR3 length is 15 residues. Germline-derived CDR1 and CDR2 are SGHNT and YYREEE (reference sequence). This chain's CDR3 is CASSLNQATFYEQYF. Written as DNA, the CDR3 is TGTGCCAGCAGCTTGAACCAGGCCACCTTCTACGAGCAGTACTTC.

The chain combines TRBV11-2 with TRBJ1-6; D unresolved. Trimming removed 5 bases at V and 4 bases at J, with 3 bases between. This CDR3 is built from 12 residues. Germline-derived CDR1 and CDR2 are SGHAT and FQNNGV. CDR3 bases: TGTGCCAGCAGCCATTATAATTCACCCCTCCACTTT. Residues: CASSHYNSPLHF.

V usage is TRBV7-2 and J usage is TRBJ2-7, with 9 nucleotides matching TRBD1. V lost 5 bases to trimming and J lost 6 bases; unmatched junction nucleotides: 11. Germline CDR1 is SGHTA and CDR2 is FQGNSA. The CDR3 runs to 15 residues. CDR3 coding DNA: TGTGCCAGCAGCCTCCAGGGACAGGGAGTCGGCGAGCAGTACTTC. Its protein is CASSLQGQGVGEQYF.

This clonotype was observed a handful of times. The rearrangement uses TRBV5-1 and TRBJ2-6; possible D gene TRBD1, 5 bases. Germline CDR1 is SGHRS and CDR2 is YFSETQ. V was clipped by 0 bases and J by 0 bases, with 16 bases between them. The CDR3 runs 19 residues. CDR3 nucleotide sequence: TGCGCCAGCAGCTTGGAGGGGCGGCCCGGTTACTCTGGGGCCAACGTCCTGACTTTC. Its protein product is CASSLEGRPGYSGANVLTF.

This clonotype appeared a few times. J is TRBJ2-1 and V is TRBV20-1; the match to TRBD2 covers 7 bases. CDR3 length: 15 amino acids. Per germline, CDR1 DFQATT and CDR2 SNEGSKA (reference sequence). Losses at the gene ends were 3 bases for V and 3 bases for J; bases not matched to a gene: 8. The CDR3 DNA follows: TGCAGTGCTAGGAAAGAGCGGGACCGCTACAATGAGCAGTTCTTC. Amino acid sequence: CSARKERDRYNEQFF.

The V call is TRBV6-1, the J call TRBJ2-3, with D perhaps given as TRBD1 or TRBD2 (6 bases each). Trimming took off 9 bases at V and 7 bases at J, with 23 bases between the two ends. The germline V gene encodes CDR1 MNHNS and CDR2 SASEGT. This CDR3 comprises 15 residues. The CDR3 DNA is TGTGCCAGTTGGGGGCCGGGAGCACGGCGGAATACGCAGTATTTT. It is translated as CASWGPGARRNTQYF.

This clonotype appeared a single time. The chain is built from TRBV5-1 and TRBJ2-5; a weak D match, TRBD2 (6 bases). V was cut by 7 bases and J by 3 bases, with 13 bases left in between. CDR3 size: 13 residues. Looked up from germline, CDR1 is SGHRS and CDR2 is YFSETQ. The CDR3 bases are TGCGCCAGCGCTAACGGCGGGGAAGAGACCCAGTACTTC. Protein: CASANGGEETQYF.

This clonotype was detected a few times. The chain carries TRBV5-5 and TRBJ2-2; D gene ambiguous. The CDR3 runs 13 residues. CDR1 and CDR2 (germline): SGHKS, YYEKEE (reference sequence). With 3 bases removed from V and 2 bases from J, the gap between germline ends came to 5 bases. The CDR3 region is CASSSFNTGELFF. The DNA of the CDR3 is TGTGCCAGCAGCTCATTTAACACCGGGGAGCTGTTTTTT.

This clonotype has only one observation. V gene TRBV25-1 combines with J gene TRBJ2-3; D gene ambiguous. V was cut by 6 bases and J by 6 bases, with 16 bases left in between. In germline, CDR1 is MGHDK, CDR2 SYGVNS. The CDR3 covers 14 residues. The CDR3 sequence is CASSRSSVYDTQYF. The CDR3 DNA is TGTGCCAGCAGCAGAAGCAGTGTGTATGATACGCAGTATTTT.

The V and J genes are TRBV6-5 and TRBJ2-5; D gene uncertain. The CDR3 is made up of 14 amino acids. Trimming cost V 0 bases and J 5 bases, with 10 bases left between them. CDR1 and CDR2 (germline): MNHEY, SVGAGI. This chain's CDR3 is CASSYSKGVETQYF. CDR3 nucleotides: TGTGCCAGCAGTTACTCGAAGGGTGTGGAGACCCAGTACTTC.

The chain employs TRBV10-3 and TRBJ1-1; D is uncertain. Germline CDR1 and CDR2: ENHRY and SYGVKD. V gave up 5 bases and J gave up 7 bases, with 17 bases separating them. This CDR3 has 14 residues. The CDR3 spells CAISHETDGIEAFF. CDR3 bases: TGTGCCATCAGTCATGAAACCGACGGAATTGAAGCTTTCTTT.

The chain joins TRBV7-2 to TRBJ1-1; 10 nucleotides match TRBD1. This CDR3 region has 14 residues. Germline-derived CDR1 and CDR2 are SGHTA and FQGNSA. V was pared by 5 bases and J by 4 bases, with 4 bases of the junction left unmatched. For the CDR3, the DNA is TGTGCCAGCAGCCAGGACAGGGGGAGCACTGAAGCTTTCTTT. Translated: CASSQDRGSTEAFF.

This clonotype was picked up a small number of times. The gene calls are TRBV20-1 and TRBJ2-1, with D maybe TRBD1 (6 bases). Trimming removed 4 bases at V and 5 bases at J, with 15 bases between. Germline V CDR1 and CDR2: DFQATT, SNEGSKA (reference sequence). This CDR3 comprises 14 residues. The CDR3 reads CSATSGVRDNEQFF. The DNA for the CDR3 is TGCAGTGCTACGTCAGGGGTTAGAGACAATGAGCAGTTCTTC.

The gene calls are TRBV12-3 or TRBV12-4 and TRBJ2-1; D gene ambiguous. The V end lost 6 bases, the J end lost 7 bases, and 13 bases lay between the germline ends. This CDR3 is built from 13 residues. In nucleotides, the CDR3 is TGTGCCAGCAGCTCCAGCCGCCGGAATGAGCAGTTCTTC. Translation gives CASSSSRRNEQFF.

The DNA of the CDR3 is TGTGCCAGCAGCCCGGGGGGTAGTGTGTCTGGGGCCAACGTCCTGACTTTC. It codes for CASSPGGSVSGANVLTF. The chain uses TRBV5-4 and TRBJ2-6, with 7 bases aligning to TRBD2. Per the germline V gene, CDR1 is SGHNT and CDR2 is YYREEE (reference sequence). The V and J ends lost 4 bases and 1 base, in that order; junction bases with no gene match: 8. CDR3 length: 17 residues.

The chain uses TRBV30 and TRBJ2-2, with 7 bases fitting TRBD1. This CDR3 has 15 residues. The germline V gene has CDR1 GTSNPN and CDR2 SVGIG (reference sequence). The junction had 10 bases not matched to a gene; V was cut back by 5 bases and J by 4 bases. As DNA, the CDR3 is TGTGCCTGGGGCGGTACCGGGACAGTCACCGGGGAGCTGTTTTTT. Protein: CAWGGTGTVTGELFF. The full variable domain, its missing parts supplied by reference TRBV30 and TRBJ2-2, is SQTIHQWPATLVQPVGSPLSLECTVEGTSNPNLYWYRQAAGRGLQLLFYSVGIGQISSEVPQNLSASRPQDRQFILSSKKLLLSDSGFYLCAWGGTGTVTGELFFGEGSRLTVL.

CDR3: CASSKTSGSSTDTQYF. CDR3 nucleotide sequence: TGTGCCAGCAGTAAGACTAGCGGGTCTAGCACAGATACGCAGTATTTT. This rearrangement joins TRBV3-1 to TRBJ2-3; 10 bases agree with TRBD2. This CDR3 comprises 16 residues. The V gene's germline CDR1 is LGHDT and CDR2 YNNKEL (reference sequence). The V segment lost 6 bases and the J segment 0 bases; nucleotides outside the gene matches: 6.

This clonotype has more than one count but fewer than ten. Relative to the germline gene, one junction end is altered; a read error may explain this. This chain connects TRBV20-1 to TRBJ2-3; a weak D match, TRBD1 (5 bases). Germline V lookup: CDR1 DFQATT, CDR2 SNEGSKA (reference sequence). This CDR3 contains 16 residues. The CDR3 reads CCARDSLAGHTDTQYF. CDR3 nucleotide sequence: TGCTGTGCTAGAGATAGTCTGGCAGGACACACAGATACGCAGTATTTT.